This entry describes one TCR beta chain. Recruitment covered about 25 US areas and drew participants whose ages spanned roughly 18 to 90 years. Repertoires were generated with immunoSEQ multiplex PCR, while TCRdb's copy carries only in-frame clones and drops some. This table has under 150,000 clones, over 80% appearing once. This entry is derived from a study of blood T cell repertoires in COVID-19. On the study more broadly: The study drew acute and convalescent COVID-19 samples from the United States, Italy and Spain.

The specimen was PBMCs or T cells enriched from blood (not recorded which). This receptor was identified in a woman between 40 and 50 years old who had recovered from COVID-19.

The CDR3 DNA reads as TGTGCCAGCAGTTACCGTTGGGACACCGGCACTGAAGCTTTCTTT. It codes for CASSYRWDTGTEAFF. The J gene is TRBJ1-1, the V gene TRBV6-2 or TRBV6-3; perhaps TRBD1 as D (6 bases). V was pared by 2 bases and J by 4 bases, with 14 bases between. Germline V gives CDR1 MNHEY, CDR2 SVGEGT. The CDR3 is 15 amino acids.